The sample holds a few counts of the clone carrying this TCR beta chain. The antigen is unknown. One entry per CDR3 protein results from TCRdb running MiXCR on the 5' RACE reads. The sample has some 500,000 distinct CDR3 sequences, 11% to 15% seen once. The data were taken from a study of identical twins. Notes on the study in general: Insertions were fewer in abundant cord blood beta clonotypes, whereas memory repertoires showed none of this pattern. Twin pairs had excess sharing that was weaker in beta out-of-frame sequences. Invariant populations such as MAIT and iNKT cells could partly muddle zero-insertion analyses. Out-of-frame TCR alpha sharing in monozygotic twins exceeded recombination model predictions.

CDR1 and CDR2 (germline): SGDLS, YYNGEE. The ends were cut back, 0 bases at V and 1 base at J, with 13 bases in the middle. The CDR3 covers 16 residues. The data also belong to a second study, concerning yellow fever vaccine responses in identical twins.

This receptor was obtained from a woman younger than 35 in good health. The genes are TRBV9 and TRBJ1-1; weak D call: TRBD1 (5 bases). Sequencing was done on a sample of CD4+ T cells sorted from blood. As DNA, the CDR3 is TGTGCCAGCAGCGTAGGGCAGGGAATGGGGAACACTGAAGCTTTCTTT. This sequence encodes CASSVGQGMGNTEAFF.